This TCR beta chain emerged from a study of monozygotic twins with inflammatory bowel disease (dated by TCRdb to about 2019). Some background on the complete study: The full study comprised around 28 monozygotic twin pairs: nine German pairs (four IBD-concordant, five IBD-discordant) and 19 IBD-discordant Danish pairs. The search for disease-associated traits relied mainly on comparing IBD patients with their genetically identical healthy co-twins within discordant pairs. Each individual had, on average, about 151 000 unique TCRalpha sequences and 181 000 unique TCRbeta sequences available for analysis. Study-wide findings and limitations: TCRbeta repertoire diversity, by inverse Simpson index, was decreased in IBD patients compared with their healthy co-twins. Repertoire similarity did not differ between concordant and discordant twins, possibly due to limited statistical power. Background noise and inter-individual variability may have been introduced into the repertoires by the differing immunosuppressive treatments among patients. Distinction between different T cell subtypes could not be achieved in the analysis. IBD patients shared fewer clonotypes with other individuals than healthy twins did, most markedly in patients showing signs of disease activity. No single strong signal or clonotype linked to IBD turned up in the results, so the idea that one exists was not supported.

Regarding this clonotype: This clone's antigen is unknown.

Library method: 5' RACE. For each TCR library, approximately 3,700 ng of total RNA was used. For each sample, cDNA was synthesized in eight separate reactions using SMARTScribe reverse transcriptase. Unique molecular identifiers containing a 6-nucleotide sample barcode were introduced through template switching during cDNA synthesis. TCRalpha and TCRbeta cDNA was amplified by two nested PCRs of 16 and 9 cycles, with bead purification after each PCR. Before amplification, the cDNA was both treated with uracil DNA-glycosylase and purified with the QIAquick PCR purification kit. The second PCR was the step at which Illumina TruSeq-compatible adapters and sample-specific barcodes were added. Library quality and concentration were assessed using TapeStation and Qubit, and about 5 ng of each library was pooled. The pooled libraries were sequenced with 2 x 100 bp reads and custom sequencing primers on an Illumina HiSeq2500 single-index Rapid Run. The study's own analysis went as follows. MiGEC version 1.2.6 was used for UMI-based consensus assembly to correct PCR and sequencing errors. MiXCR version 2.1.1 was used for V(D)J alignment, clonotype assembly and CDR3 extraction. Normalisation of gene usage, clonotype sharing and MAIT/NKT TCR abundance was achieved by analysing the top 1000, 10 000 and 20 000 clonotypes per sample. After downsampling to 27 000 UMIs, diversity was calculated as the inverse Simpson index using the vegan R package. Paired Mann-Whitney U tests on discordant twin pairs were used, with Benjamini-Hochberg multiple-testing correction. With the reads reprocessed by TCRdb, a single entry stands for each CDR3 protein sequence and no DNA is reported. TCRdb's processing, not the study's, gives the V and J calls here. The data table for this sample lists a few hundred thousand distinct CDR3 sequences. The top ten hold 2.5% to 3% of the sample.

Sequences SNHLY (CDR1) and FYNNEI (CDR2) are obtained from the germline V gene. Including cysteine and phenylalanine, the CDR3 has 15 amino acids. DNA was not recorded. From each donor, a roughly 2.6 ml peripheral blood sample was collected into PAXgene tubes and stored at -80 degrees C. Total RNA was isolated from whole blood with the PAXgene blood miRNA kit on an automated QIAcube, without T cell sorting. Peripheral blood from monozygotic twin pairs, either concordant or discordant for inflammatory bowel disease, underwent deep TCRalpha and TCRbeta repertoire profiling that used unique molecular barcoding. Smoking habits were recorded for all twin pairs, with individuals classified as current, former or never smokers.

This receptor chain uses TRBV2 and TRBJ1-3. The origin of this receptor is a human donor with ulcerative colitis or Crohn's disease, or a healthy co-twin of an affected twin (not recorded which). Sequencing was performed on blood. The CDR3 is CASSGRYSSGNTIYF.